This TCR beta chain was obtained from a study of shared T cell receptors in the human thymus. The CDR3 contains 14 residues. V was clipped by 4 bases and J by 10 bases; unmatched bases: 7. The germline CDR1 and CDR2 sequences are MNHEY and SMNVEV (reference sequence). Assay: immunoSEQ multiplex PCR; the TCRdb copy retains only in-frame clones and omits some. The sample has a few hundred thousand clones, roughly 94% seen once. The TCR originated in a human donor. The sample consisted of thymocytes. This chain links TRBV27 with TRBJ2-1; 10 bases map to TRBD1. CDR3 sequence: CASSYTTGGGEQFF. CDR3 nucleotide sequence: TGTGCCAGCAGTTACACGACAGGGGGCGGCGAGCAGTTCTTC.